One and the same sample provided the 30 T cell receptor beta chains below, sequenced in a study of blood T cell repertoires in COVID-19. Assay used: immunoSEQ multiplex PCR; TCRdb lists only in-frame clones, some missing. Here the sample spans about 160,000 clones, over 75% being singletons. Sequences were obtained from PBMCs or T cells enriched from blood (not recorded which). These receptors came from a woman in her 40s with acute COVID-19.

This clone has just a few counts. This chain uses TRBV5-6 with TRBJ2-7; 10 bases are shared with TRBD1. This CDR3 has 18 residues. Germline V gene sequence: CDR1 SGHDT, CDR2 YYEEEE. V was clipped by 4 bases and J by 2 bases; unmatched bases: 15. In DNA form, the CDR3 reads TGTGCCAGCAGCCCCCCCGGGACAGGGGCTATGGTTCCCTACGAGCAGTACTTC. This codes for CASSPPGTGAMVPYEQYF.

The chain joins TRBV14 to TRBJ2-1, with 9 nucleotides matching TRBD2. Unmatched junction bases numbered 11, after V lost 4 bases and J lost 4 bases. The CDR3 is made up of 17 amino acids. The germline CDR1 and CDR2 sequences are SGHDN and FVKESK. The CDR3 spells CASSPKSGSGRYNEQFF. The CDR3, as DNA: TGTGCCAGCAGCCCAAAGTCGGGCAGCGGGAGGTACAATGAGCAGTTCTTC. Combining the CDR3 with reference TRBV14 and TRBJ2-1 gives the whole variable domain EAGVTQFPSHSVIEKGQTVTLRCDPISGHDNLYWYRRVMGKEIKFLLHFVKESKQDESGMPNNRFLAERTGGTYSTLKVQPAELEDSGVYFCASSPKSGSGRYNEQFFGPGTRLTVL.

The chain joins TRBV6-5 to TRBJ1-4, with TRBD1 identical over 7 bases. The J segment lost 7 bases and the V segment lost 0 bases, leaving 8 bases of the junction unmatched. There are 16 residues in the CDR3. Per the germline V gene, CDR1 is MNHEY and CDR2 is SVGAGI. The CDR3 protein is CASSYSGTATGEKLFF. The CDR3 bases are TGTGCCAGCAGTTACTCCGGGACAGCGACGGGTGAAAAACTGTTTTTT.

This clone was observed a few times. The gene calls are TRBV9 and TRBJ2-5; 7 bases line up with TRBD1. The germline V gene has CDR1 SGDLS and CDR2 YYNGEE. V lost 0 bases and J lost 2; bases outside the gene matches: 4. This CDR3 spans 15 amino acids. The CDR3 bases are TGTGCCAGCAGCGTAGCTCCGGGACAGCAAGAGACCCAGTACTTC. Protein: CASSVAPGQQETQYF.

The chain couples TRBV5-1 to TRBJ2-3, with D possibly being TRBD2 (5 bases). Germline V gene data show CDR1 as SGHRS and CDR2 as YFSETQ. V lost 0 bases, J lost 3 bases, and 5 bases lay in between. There are 13 residues in the CDR3. This CDR3 reads CASSLAGTDTQYF. CDR3 in DNA: TGCGCCAGCAGCTTGGCGGGAACAGATACGCAGTATTTT.

The chain is built from TRBV15 and TRBJ1-2; 12 positions match TRBD1. Germline values: CDR1 LNHNV, CDR2 YYDKDF (reference sequence). This CDR3 is 16 amino acids long. Trimming took 1 base from V and 7 from J; bases not matched to a gene: 7. The CDR3 DNA sequence: TGTGCCACCAGCAGAGGTACCGGGACAGGGGGCGCTGGCTACACCTTC. It encodes CATSRGTGTGGAGYTF.

This sequence joins TRBV27 and TRBJ2-1; 11 bases are a match to TRBD2. CDR3 length equals 17 residues. Germline-derived CDR1 and CDR2 are MNHEY and SMNVEV (reference sequence). J was trimmed by 2 bases and V by 5 bases; bases with no gene match: 8. The CDR3: CASSPTGLADPYNEQFF. CDR3 sequence (DNA): TGTGCCAGCAGTCCCACGGGACTAGCGGATCCCTACAATGAGCAGTTCTTC.

The chain has TRBV2 and TRBJ1-2; 10 nucleotides agree with TRBD1. CDR1 SNHLY and CDR2 FYNNEI come from the germline V gene. The V gene end was trimmed by 6 bases and the J gene end by 2 bases; junction bases not matched to a gene: 3. The length of the CDR3 is 14 residues. The CDR3 sequence is CASRDRGTNYGYTF. CDR3 bases: TGTGCCAGCAGGGACAGGGGGACCAACTATGGCTACACCTTC. Full variable domain (outside the CDR3, taken from reference TRBV2 and TRBJ1-2): EPEVTQTPSHQVTQMGQEVILRCVPISNHLYFYWYRQILGQKVEFLVSFYNNEISEKSEIFDDQFSVERPDGSNFTLKIRSTKLEDSAMYFCASRDRGTNYGYTFGSGTRLTVV.

The V gene is TRBV9, the J gene TRBJ2-1; D not resolved. The CDR3 totals 12 residues. Germline V gene data show CDR1 as SGDLS and CDR2 as YYNGEE. V was pared by 2 bases and J by 3 bases, with 3 bases between. The CDR3 DNA follows: TGTGCCAGCAGCGTCAACTACAATGAGCAGTTCTTC. Its protein product is CASSVNYNEQFF.

The chain couples TRBV6-5 to TRBJ2-7; D perhaps matches TRBD1 (6 bases). The CDR3 consists of 15 residues. Trimming stripped 6 bases from V and 3 bases from J, with 18 bases between. Germline assignment: CDR1 MNHEY and CDR2 SVGAGI. The CDR3 protein is CASRRHRVGDYEQYF. The CDR3 DNA reads as TGTGCCAGCAGACGACACAGGGTAGGGGACTACGAGCAGTACTTC.

This clone was seen a single time. The chain employs TRBV5-1 and TRBJ1-6; the D gene is possibly TRBD1 (6 bases). Germline V gene sequence: CDR1 SGHRS, CDR2 YFSETQ. The CDR3 length is 14 residues. Trimming removed 4 bases from V and 7 bases from J, with 12 bases in between. CDR3 amino acids: CASSPNRENSPLHF. For the CDR3, the DNA is TGCGCCAGCAGCCCGAACAGGGAGAATTCACCCCTCCACTTT.

The chain is built from TRBV27 and TRBJ2-1; 11 nucleotides align to TRBD2. V shed 2 bases and J 3 bases; nucleotides not matched to a gene: 6. Germline CDR1 reads MNHEY; CDR2 reads SMNVEV (reference sequence). This CDR3 is 17 amino acids long. The CDR3 nucleotides are TGTGCCAGCAGTTTAGGGGCCGGGACTAGCGGCTACAATGAGCAGTTCTTC. Translation: CASSLGAGTSGYNEQFF.

This clone appeared a few times. In the same sample, other DNA sequences code for this CDR3. The rearrangement links TRBV6-5 to TRBJ1-2; tentative D call: TRBD1 (5 bases). Trimming removed 2 bases from V and 0 bases from J, with 10 bases in between. The CDR3 loop spans 15 amino acids. Germline values: CDR1 MNHEY, CDR2 SVGAGI. Here the CDR3 reads CASSYQGGANYGYTF. The CDR3 nucleotides read TGTGCCAGCAGTTACCAGGGAGGAGCTAACTATGGCTACACCTTC.

V and J are TRBV5-6 and TRBJ1-2; no clear D. Per the germline V gene, CDR1 is SGHDT and CDR2 is YYEEEE. V was pared by 7 bases and J by 7 bases, with 14 bases between. There are 12 residues in the CDR3. The CDR3 here is CASHYGASGYTF. CDR3 bases: TGTGCCAGCCACTACGGAGCTAGTGGCTACACCTTC.

The rearrangement uses TRBV9 and TRBJ2-5; the match to TRBD1 covers 10 bases. This CDR3 has 15 residues. Looked up from germline, CDR1 is SGDLS and CDR2 is YYNGEE. V was pared by 0 bases and J by 4 bases, with 3 bases of the junction left unmatched. CDR3 loop: CASSVGTGGRETQYF. The CDR3 DNA reads as TGTGCCAGCAGCGTAGGGACAGGGGGGAGAGAGACCCAGTACTTC.

The chain carries TRBV7-4 and TRBJ1-1; weak D call: TRBD1 (6 bases). The CDR3 sequence is 14 residues long. Per germline, CDR1 SGHVT and CDR2 SQSDAQ. V lost 5 bases to trimming and J lost 4 bases, with 14 bases between them. CDR3 nucleotides: TGTGCCAGCAGCCCAATGGACAGCTGCACTGAAGCTTTCTTT. Its protein is CASSPMDSCTEAFF.

This rearrangement joins TRBV24-1 to TRBJ2-2; 10 positions agree with TRBD2. V lost 2 bases and J lost 6; bases outside the gene matches: 5. The length of the CDR3 is 16 residues. Germline CDR1 is KGHDR and CDR2 is SFDVKD. In DNA, the CDR3 is TGTGCCACCAGTGATTCTAGCGGGAGTAAACCCGGGGAGCTGTTTTTT. It specifies CATSDSSGSKPGELFF.

V gene TRBV2 combines with J gene TRBJ2-5, with 12 bases identical to TRBD2. Trimming removed 6 bases from V and 5 bases from J; junction bases left unmatched: 7. The CDR3 extends over 15 amino acids. Germline loops: CDR1 SNHLY, CDR2 FYNNEI. CDR3 in amino acids: CASRRASGRGETQYF. CDR3 DNA: TGTGCCAGCAGGAGGGCTAGCGGGAGGGGGGAGACCCAGTACTTC.

Comments on this clone: The junction does not match germline at one end; this may be a read error. This rearrangement joins TRBV7-7 to TRBJ2-2, with 15 bases matching TRBD2. Germline V lookup: CDR1 SSHAT, CDR2 FNYEAQ (reference sequence). The CDR3 is 16 amino acids. CDR3 sequence reads: CASSPGTSGRNGELFF. The DNA of the CDR3 is TGTGCTAGCAGCCCCGGGACTAGCGGGAGGAACGGGGAGCTGTTTTTT.

The chain combines TRBV7-6 with TRBJ2-2; TRBD2 aligns across 14 bases. The junction had 5 bases not matched to a gene; V was cut back by 5 bases and J by 0 bases. The CDR3 loop spans 18 amino acids. Germline V gives CDR1 SGHVS, CDR2 FNYEAQ. CDR3 sequence reads: CASSEGTSGRANTGELFF. The DNA for the CDR3 is TGTGCCAGCAGCGAAGGGACTAGCGGGAGAGCGAACACCGGGGAGCTGTTTTTT.

V usage is TRBV18 and J usage is TRBJ1-2, with D hard to call. This CDR3 region has 13 residues. CDR1 is KGHSH and CDR2 is LQKENI in the germline V gene. V lost 4 bases and J lost 1, with 7 bases in between. The CDR3 is CASSLSNNYGYTF. In nucleotides, the CDR3 is TGTGCCAGCTCACTTTCAAATAACTATGGCTACACCTTC.

The chain joins TRBV6-5 to TRBJ1-5; 8 nucleotides line up with TRBD1. The CDR3 is 14 amino acids. Germline values: CDR1 MNHEY, CDR2 SVGAGI. V lost 5 bases and J lost 7; bases outside the gene matches: 7. CDR3 bases: TGTGCCAGCAGTAGCCAGGGGGCCGGCCAGCCCCAGCATTTT. Its protein is CASSSQGAGQPQHF.

This chain links TRBV5-6 with TRBJ2-1, with TRBD2 matching 7 bases. CDR1 SGHDT and CDR2 YYEEEE come from the germline V gene. V shed 0 bases and J 0 bases; nucleotides not matched to a gene: 3. CDR3 size: 16 residues. The CDR3 reads CASSLDPGGSYNEQFF. The DNA for the CDR3 is TGTGCCAGCAGCTTGGATCCGGGGGGCTCCTACAATGAGCAGTTCTTC.

The rearrangement links TRBV5-1 to TRBJ2-1, with 9 bases lining up with TRBD2. The V and J ends lost 4 bases and 3 bases, in that order; junction bases with no gene match: 8. The CDR3 is 16 amino acids. Germline CDR1 SGHRS, CDR2 YFSETQ. The CDR3 loop reads CASSDPSGRSYNEQFF. The CDR3 coding sequence is TGCGCCAGCAGCGACCCGAGCGGGAGGAGCTACAATGAGCAGTTCTTC.

The CDR3 region has the DNA TGTGCCTGGAATTACGCGGGAGCCGGAGATGAGCAGTTCTTC. Residues: CAWNYAGAGDEQFF. The rearrangement uses TRBV30 and TRBJ2-1, with 7 bases aligning to TRBD2. The V gene's germline CDR1 is GTSNPN and CDR2 SVGIG (reference sequence). V dropped 4 bases and J dropped 8; count of bases not matched to a gene: 11. The CDR3 totals 14 residues. The whole variable domain, filled in from reference TRBV30 and TRBJ2-1, reads SQTIHQWPATLVQPVGSPLSLECTVEGTSNPNLYWYRQAAGRGLQLLFYSVGIGQISSEVPQNLSASRPQDRQFILSSKKLLLSDSGFYLCAWNYAGAGDEQFFGPGTRLTVL.

This sequence joins TRBV4-2 and TRBJ2-3; weak D call: TRBD2 (6 bases). V lost 4 bases to trimming and J lost 1 base, with 15 bases between them. The CDR3 is 16 amino acids. Germline lookup yields CDR1 LGHNA and CDR2 YNFKEQ. The CDR3 is CASSPTTGVRTDTQYF. The CDR3 DNA reads TGTGCCAGCAGCCCGACTACGGGAGTTCGCACAGATACGCAGTATTTT.

V usage is TRBV6-1 and J usage is TRBJ2-1; D not certain. The V gene lost 2 bases and the J gene lost 6 bases, with 11 bases spanning the gap. The CDR3 sequence is 14 residues long. Germline loops: CDR1 MNHNS, CDR2 SASEGT. The CDR3 protein is CASSESGEPNEQFF. The CDR3 DNA reads as TGTGCCAGCAGTGAAAGTGGAGAGCCCAATGAGCAGTTCTTC.

The gene calls are TRBV11-2 and TRBJ2-1, with 11 bases matching TRBD2. From germline, CDR1 is SGHAT and CDR2 FQNNGV. The CDR3 is 16 residues long. V shed 1 base, J shed 3 bases, and the junction held 2 bases outside the gene matches. CDR3 in DNA: TGTGCCAGCAGCTTAGCAGGGACTAGCGGCTACAATGAGCAGTTCTTC. Protein product: CASSLAGTSGYNEQFF.

V gene TRBV6-5 combines with J gene TRBJ1-1, with unresolved D. V was cut by 0 bases and J by 3 bases, with 14 bases left in between. CDR3 length: 16 amino acids. Per the germline V gene, CDR1 is MNHEY and CDR2 is SVGAGI. The CDR3 reads CASSYSPRSWDTEAFF. CDR3 nucleotide sequence: TGTGCCAGCAGTTACTCGCCCCGGAGTTGGGACACTGAAGCTTTCTTT.

This clone came up a few times. The chain joins TRBV30 to TRBJ2-1; no clear D gene. The germline V gene has CDR1 GTSNPN and CDR2 SVGIG (reference sequence). The CDR3 runs 13 residues. V lost 0 bases and J 6 bases, leaving 9 bases between the germline ends. The CDR3: CAWSVEARNEQFF. CDR3 nucleotides: TGTGCCTGGAGTGTTGAAGCGCGCAATGAGCAGTTCTTC.